One and the same sample provided the 21 T cell receptor beta chains below, sequenced in a study of blood T cell repertoires in COVID-19. Profiled with immunoSEQ multiplex PCR; TCRdb holds only in-frame clones, not every one. The table shows fewer than 250,000 clones, with around 85% occurring only once. Sequenced material: peripheral blood. The receptors derive from a woman aged 60-70 years with active or convalescent COVID-19.

The chain links TRBV3-1 (or the pseudogene TRBV3-2) to TRBJ2-1; 8 nucleotides line up with TRBD2. This CDR3 comprises 16 residues. Germline lookup yields CDR1 LGHDT and CDR2 YNNKEL (reference sequence). V shed 1 base, J shed 10 bases, and the junction held 12 bases outside the gene matches. CDR3 residues: CASSQGGSGVPREQFF. The DNA of the CDR3 is TGTGCCAGCAGCCAAGGTGGTAGCGGGGTCCCTAGGGAGCAGTTCTTC.

This clone appeared many times. The chain employs TRBV4-2 and TRBJ2-7; weak D call: TRBD1 (6 bases). CDR1 LGHNA and CDR2 YNFKEQ come from the germline V gene. The CDR3 has 18 amino acids. Trimming cost V 4 bases and J 4 bases, with 26 bases left between them. The CDR3 here is CASSPGPPTQGNVYEQYF. The CDR3 nucleotides read TGTGCCAGCAGCCCAGGCCCCCCGACGCAGGGGAATGTTTACGAGCAGTACTTC.

The V call is TRBV20-1, the J call TRBJ2-7; TRBD1 is a possible D gene (6 bases). The V gene's germline CDR1 is DFQATT and CDR2 SNEGSKA (reference sequence). The CDR3 consists of 12 residues. V was pared by 3 bases and J by 5 bases, with 11 bases between. The CDR3 here is CSASRDRHEQYF. As DNA, the CDR3 is TGCAGTGCTAGTCGAGACAGGCACGAGCAGTACTTC.

The rearrangement joins TRBV7-9 to TRBJ1-2; tentative D call: TRBD1 (5 bases). The germline V and J ends were trimmed by 1 base and 7 bases, with 13 bases remaining between them. The CDR3 sequence is 14 residues long. Germline values: CDR1 SEHNR, CDR2 FQNEAQ (reference sequence). This CDR3 is CASSLDGRVSGYTF. The DNA of the CDR3 is TGTGCCAGCAGCTTAGACGGCAGGGTATCTGGCTACACCTTC.

The chain combines TRBV7-2 with TRBJ1-1; no reliable D call. The CDR3 length is 14 residues. Germline CDR1 SGHTA, CDR2 FQGNSA. V was shortened by 5 bases and J by 5 bases, with 15 bases between the two germline ends. CDR3 sequence reads: CASSATWRETEAFF. DNA of the CDR3: TGTGCCAGCAGCGCGACATGGAGGGAGACTGAAGCTTTCTTT.

This clone was counted once. The V and J genes are TRBV29-1 and TRBJ1-5; D possibly corresponds to TRBD1 (5 bases). The germline V gene has CDR1 SQVTM and CDR2 ANQGSEA. The CDR3 loop spans 12 amino acids. V lost 8 bases to trimming and J lost 4 bases, with 12 bases between them. In nucleotides, the CDR3 is TGCAGCCCTGGGGCAGAGAATCAGCCCCAGCATTTT. It codes for CSPGAENQPQHF. Combining the CDR3 with reference TRBV29-1 and TRBJ1-5 gives the whole variable domain SAVISQKPSRDICQRGTSLTIQCQVDSQVTMMFWYRQQPGQSLTLIATANQGSEATYESGFVIDKFPISRPNLTFSTLTVSNMSPEDSSIYLCSPGAENQPQHFGDGTRLSIL.

V and J are TRBV3-1 (or the pseudogene TRBV3-2) and TRBJ2-2; a possible D gene is TRBD1 (5 bases). V gave up 4 bases and J gave up 7 bases, with 13 bases separating them. The CDR3 loop spans 14 amino acids. The V gene's germline CDR1 is LGHDT and CDR2 YNNKEL (reference sequence). CDR3: CASSPFFRVGELFF. CDR3 sequence (DNA): TGTGCCAGCAGCCCCTTCTTCAGGGTCGGGGAGCTGTTTTTT.

This rearrangement joins TRBV3-1 (or the pseudogene TRBV3-2) to TRBJ1-1; no firm D call. Germline-derived CDR1 and CDR2 are LGHDT and YNNKEL (reference sequence). This CDR3 has 11 residues. The germline V and J ends were trimmed by 2 bases and 7 bases, with 5 bases remaining between them. In DNA, the CDR3 is TGTGCCAGCAGCCAATACGGTGAAGCTTTCTTT. Translating gives CASSQYGEAFF.

The chain is built from TRBV10-3 and TRBJ1-2; weak D call: TRBD1 (5 bases). The CDR3 runs 16 residues. Germline CDR1 ENHRY, CDR2 SYGVKD. The ends were cut back, 3 bases at V and 11 bases at J, with 25 bases in the middle. CDR3 region: CAISDPISPPQGGYTF. DNA for the CDR3: TGTGCCATCAGTGACCCGATTAGCCCTCCCCAGGGAGGGTACACCTTC.

The chain combines TRBV9 with TRBJ2-7; 9 bases are shared with TRBD1. J lost 5 bases, V lost 0 bases, and 6 bases had no gene match. From germline, CDR1 is SGDLS and CDR2 YYNGEE. The CDR3 is 15 amino acids. The CDR3 nucleotides read TGTGCCAGCAGCGTAGCGCACAGGACAGGGGACGAGCAGTACTTC. This gives the protein CASSVAHRTGDEQYF. Full variable domain (outside the CDR3, taken from reference TRBV9 and TRBJ2-7): DSGVTQTPKHLITATGQRVTLRCSPRSGDLSVYWYQQSLDQGLQFLIQYYNGEERAKGNILERFSAQQFPDLHSELNLSSLELGDSALYFCASSVAHRTGDEQYFGPGTRLTVT.

The rearrangement joins TRBV4-1 to TRBJ2-7; 11 nucleotides line up with TRBD2. CDR1 and CDR2 (germline): MGHRA, YSYEKL. The CDR3 has 15 amino acids. V lost 4 bases and J lost 2; bases outside the gene matches: 4. The CDR3 sequence: CASSPLAGETYEQYF. The CDR3 DNA reads TGCGCCAGCAGCCCACTAGCGGGGGAAACCTACGAGCAGTACTTC.

The chain has TRBV4-1 and TRBJ1-5; 8 positions match TRBD1. The CDR3 has 14 amino acids. CDR1 and CDR2 (germline): MGHRA, YSYEKL. V lost 4 bases, J lost 5 bases, and 4 bases stayed unmatched. In nucleotides, the CDR3 is TGCGCCAGCAGCCGCCAACAGGGGGATCAGCCCCAGCATTTT. Translating gives CASSRQQGDQPQHF.

The chain has TRBV27 and TRBJ1-1, with D possibly matching TRBD1 (5 bases). Germline CDR1 is MNHEY and CDR2 is SMNVEV (reference sequence). This CDR3 comprises 12 residues. The V end was cut by 6 bases, the J end by 5 bases, with 10 bases between. The CDR3 DNA reads as TGTGCCAGCAGCCGGGCAGGGACTGAAGCTTTCTTT. Translated: CASSRAGTEAFF.

The J gene is TRBJ2-5, the V gene TRBV2; weak D call: TRBD1 (5 bases). Between the trimmed V and J ends, which lost 6 bases and 4 bases, there was a span of 9 bases. The CDR3 runs 12 residues. Germline values: CDR1 SNHLY, CDR2 FYNNEI. In DNA, the CDR3 is TGTGCCAGCAGGGGGCTCGGAGAGACCCAGTACTTC. The encoded protein is CASRGLGETQYF.

This clone was recorded once. The rearrangement uses TRBV28 and TRBJ1-2, with TRBD1 matching over 11 bases. CDR3 length equals 15 residues. Germline V gene data show CDR1 as MDHEN and CDR2 as SYDVKM. After removal of 6 bases from V and 2 bases from J, the junction contained 5 bases not matched to a gene. In nucleotides, the CDR3 is TGTGCCAGCAGGAACCGGGACAGGGGGAACTATGGCTACACCTTC. This codes for CASRNRDRGNYGYTF.

CDR3 bases: TGTGCCAGTAGTGTCACAGGGGTGGAGACCCAGTACTTC. Residues: CASSVTGVETQYF. The chain employs TRBV19 and TRBJ2-5, with 7 positions matching TRBD1. V shed 5 bases, J shed 5 bases, and the junction held 5 bases outside the gene matches. Germline CDR1 LNHDA, CDR2 SQIVND (reference sequence). This CDR3 has 13 amino acids. Filled out from reference TRBV19 and TRBJ2-5, the complete variable domain reads DGGITQSPKYLFRKEGQNVTLSCEQNLNHDAMYWYRQDPGQGLRLIYYSQIVNDFQKGDIAEGYSVSREKKESFPLTVTSAQKNPTAFYLCASSVTGVETQYFGPGTRLLVL.

The genes are TRBV5-1 and TRBJ1-5, with D unresolved. This CDR3 is 15 amino acids long. Germline loops: CDR1 SGHRS, CDR2 YFSETQ. With 0 bases removed from V and 0 bases from J, the gap between germline ends came to 7 bases. The CDR3 DNA follows: TGCGCCAGCAGCTTGGGGCAGTTTAGCAATCAGCCCCAGCATTTT. It translates to CASSLGQFSNQPQHF.

This chain links TRBV27 with TRBJ1-3; 9 bases match TRBD1. Germline values: CDR1 MNHEY, CDR2 SMNVEV (reference sequence). The CDR3 is made up of 13 amino acids. V shed 11 bases and J 4 bases; nucleotides not matched to a gene: 6. CDR3 amino acids: CASRGTGGNTIYF. DNA of the CDR3: TGTGCCTCCCGGGGGACAGGGGGAAACACCATATATTTT.

J is TRBJ2-1 and V is TRBV5-1; the match to TRBD2 covers 13 bases. Germline V CDR1 and CDR2: SGHRS, YFSETQ. This CDR3 comprises 15 residues. J was trimmed by 8 bases and V by 2 bases; bases with no gene match: 4. The DNA of the CDR3 is TGCGCCAGCAGCTTAGGACTAGCGGGAGTCTATGAGCAGTTCTTC. Translated, it gives CASSLGLAGVYEQFF.

V usage is TRBV6-1 and J usage is TRBJ2-5; D perhaps matches TRBD2 (5 bases). V lost 1 base, J lost 2 bases, and 14 bases lay in between. CDR3 length equals 16 residues. Germline V CDR1 and CDR2: MNHNS, SASEGT. The CDR3: CASSEVWVRGQETQYF. The CDR3 DNA reads as TGTGCCAGCAGTGAAGTTTGGGTCAGAGGGCAAGAGACCCAGTACTTC.

The V gene is TRBV24-1, the J gene TRBJ1-5; D unclear. CDR1 is KGHDR, CDR2 SFDVKD, per germline. This CDR3 has 14 amino acids. Between the trimmed V and J ends, which lost 5 bases and 5 bases, there was a span of 12 bases. CDR3 DNA: TGTGCCACCAGTGGCGGGGAATCCTATCAGCCCCAGCATTTT. Translating gives CATSGGESYQPQHF.